This TCR beta chain was identified in a study of blood T cell repertoires in COVID-19. Background on the study: The samples span acute and convalescent COVID-19 from the United States, Italy and Spain.

CDR1 SGHRS and CDR2 YFSETQ come from the germline V gene. V gave up 4 bases and J gave up 5 bases; unmatched junction bases: 13. The CDR3 has 17 residues. Method: immunoSEQ multiplex PCR; TCRdb's copy keeps in-frame clones and lacks some. The sample yields 200,000 to 250,000 clones, 80% to 85% seen once. The chain recombines TRBV5-1 with TRBJ2-5, with 11 bases that match TRBD1. The sample consisted of peripheral blood. This sequence was found in a woman aged 60-75 years with acute or convalescent COVID-19. This CDR3 reads CASSQSPGQGAIETQYF. In DNA form, the CDR3 reads TGCGCCAGCAGCCAGTCCCCCGGACAGGGGGCGATTGAGACCCAGTACTTC.